The TCR beta chain described here comes from a study of Graves' ophthalmopathy and Graves' hyperthyroidism. This clonotype was picked up many times. Amplified material comprised TCR beta CDR3 regions derived from RNA transcripts. HTBI primers were used in a first-round RT-PCR, which preceded a second-round multiplex PCR. Each CDR3 protein is one row after TCRdb ran MiXCR on the multiplex PCR reads. The sample includes approximately 380,000 distinct CDR3 sequences, around 21% of them seen just once. The CDR3 has 14 residues. Trimming shortened V by 2 bases and J by 0 bases, and 7 bases separated the two germline ends.

Material: peripheral blood. The TCR sequence derives from a woman between 18 and 30 years old with stable Graves' hyperthyroidism. The chain joins TRBV12-3 or TRBV12-4 to TRBJ1-2; D ambiguous. The CDR3 sequence: CASSLLGANYGYTF. The CDR3 bases are TGTGCCAGCAGTTTACTGGGAGCTAACTATGGCTACACCTTC.